The sequence of this T cell receptor (beta chain) was determined in a study of blood T cell repertoires in COVID-19. The assay was immunoSEQ multiplex PCR, and TCRdb's table has in-frame clones only and misses some. Among 130,000 to 150,000 clones listed, around nine tenths were seen once. Germline-derived CDR1 and CDR2 are SGHRS and YFSETQ. J gave up 7 bases and V 4 bases, and 5 bases lay outside the gene matches. The CDR3 loop spans 13 amino acids. The chain joins TRBV5-1 to TRBJ1-1; TRBD1 matches at 9 bases. The sequencing sample was made of PBMCs or T cells enriched from blood (not recorded which). The clonotype originates from a woman under 40 with acute COVID-19. This CDR3 reads CASSTDRGDEAFF. The DNA of the CDR3 is TGCGCCAGCAGCACAGACAGGGGGGATGAAGCTTTCTTT.